This entry lists 10 T cell receptor beta chains sequenced from one sample in a study of blood T cell repertoires in COVID-19. Using immunoSEQ multiplex PCR, the repertoire was profiled, and TCRdb retains in-frame clones only, with some absent. The sample contains about 200,000 clones, around 90% of which appear only once. Specimen: peripheral blood. These TCRs come from a man aged 55-75 years with acute or convalescent COVID-19.

V and J are TRBV18 and TRBJ2-7; 8 nucleotides align to TRBD2. The CDR3 has 16 amino acids. J was trimmed by 8 bases and V by 5 bases; bases with no gene match: 17. Germline CDR1 KGHSH, CDR2 LQKENI. CDR3 loop: CASSSGATSGSGKQYF. The CDR3 DNA reads as TGTGCCAGCTCATCAGGGGCAACTAGCGGTTCAGGGAAGCAGTACTTC. Full variable domain (rest looked up from reference TRBV18 and TRBJ2-7): NAGVMQNPRHLVRRRGQEARLRCSPMKGHSHVYWYRQLPEEGLKFMVYLQKENIIDESGMPKERFSAEFPKEGPSILRIQQVVRGDSAAYFCASSSGATSGSGKQYFGPGTRLTVT.

This chain connects TRBV6-6 to TRBJ1-2, with 8 nucleotides matching TRBD1. The germline V gene encodes CDR1 MNHNY and CDR2 SVGAGI (reference sequence). The CDR3 runs to 14 residues. After removal of 8 bases from V and 4 bases from J, the junction contained 9 bases not matched to a gene. CDR3 region: CASEPGQVSYGYTF. The CDR3 DNA sequence: TGTGCCAGCGAACCGGGACAGGTTAGCTATGGCTACACCTTC.

This clone has only one observation. The chain has TRBV18 and TRBJ2-1, with 15 bases that match TRBD2. The CDR3 loop spans 17 amino acids. J gave up 6 bases and V 3 bases, and 6 bases lay outside the gene matches. CDR1 is KGHSH and CDR2 is LQKENI in the germline V gene. The CDR3 sequence: CASSPDGLAGGGNEQFF. In DNA form, the CDR3 reads TGTGCCAGCTCACCTGACGGACTAGCGGGGGGGGGCAATGAGCAGTTCTTC.

This clone has only a few counts. The chain recombines TRBV6-5 with TRBJ1-1; D ambiguous. Germline values: CDR1 MNHEY, CDR2 SVGAGI. The CDR3 runs 14 residues. Trimming cost V 7 bases and J 0 bases, with 12 bases left between them. The CDR3 is CASTLADLNTEAFF. CDR3 in DNA: TGTGCCAGCACCTTGGCGGATCTGAACACTGAAGCTTTCTTT.

This clone was observed many times. The V and J genes are TRBV6-5 and TRBJ1-1; D is undetermined. Looked up from germline, CDR1 is MNHEY and CDR2 is SVGAGI. Trimming stripped 6 bases from V and 1 base from J, with 12 bases between. There are 14 residues in the CDR3. CDR3 in amino acids: CASSAKRQNTEAFF. Written as DNA, the CDR3 is TGTGCCAGCAGCGCCAAAAGACAGAACACTGAAGCTTTCTTT.

The table lists this clone with a few counts. The chain recombines TRBV27 with TRBJ1-2, with 8 positions matching TRBD1. Germline V gene lookup returns CDR1 MNHEY and CDR2 SMNVEV (reference sequence). The CDR3 is made up of 13 amino acids. With 7 bases clipped from V and 4 bases from J, the junction kept 5 bases outside the gene matches. DNA of the CDR3: TGTGCCAGCAAGACAGGGGCGGGCTATGGCTACACCTTC. Encoded protein: CASKTGAGYGYTF.

The chain carries TRBV28 and TRBJ2-2; 11 bases line up with TRBD2. The CDR3 totals 16 residues. CDR1 MDHEN and CDR2 SYDVKM come from the germline V gene. V gave up 6 bases and J gave up 4 bases; unmatched junction bases: 7. This CDR3 is CASRSGTSGVTGELFF. CDR3 nucleotides: TGTGCCAGCAGGTCCGGGACTAGCGGAGTCACCGGGGAGCTGTTTTTT.

V and J are TRBV6-5 and TRBJ1-2, with D perhaps TRBD1 (5 bases). Trimming left V 8 bases short and J 3 bases short, with 13 bases between. Per the germline V gene, CDR1 is MNHEY and CDR2 is SVGAGI. The CDR3 runs 13 residues. The CDR3 loop reads CASSNGGDYGYTF. For the CDR3, the DNA is TGTGCCAGCTCGAATGGGGGGGACTATGGCTACACCTTC.

J is TRBJ1-5 and V is TRBV7-2, with a weak D call TRBD1 (5 bases). From germline, CDR1 is SGHTA and CDR2 FQGNSA. Trimming removed 1 base at V and 8 bases at J, with 9 bases between. The CDR3 extends over 13 amino acids. This chain's CDR3 is CASSLGGAEPQHF. DNA for the CDR3: TGTGCCAGCAGCTTAGGGGGCGCGGAGCCCCAGCATTTT.

The chain uses TRBV2 and TRBJ1-1; D call uncertain. Germline V CDR1 and CDR2: SNHLY, FYNNEI. V gave up 2 bases and J gave up 4 bases, with 8 bases separating them. The CDR3 length is 13 residues. The CDR3: CASSEYGSTEAFF. As DNA, the CDR3 is TGTGCCAGCAGTGAATACGGGTCCACTGAAGCTTTCTTT.